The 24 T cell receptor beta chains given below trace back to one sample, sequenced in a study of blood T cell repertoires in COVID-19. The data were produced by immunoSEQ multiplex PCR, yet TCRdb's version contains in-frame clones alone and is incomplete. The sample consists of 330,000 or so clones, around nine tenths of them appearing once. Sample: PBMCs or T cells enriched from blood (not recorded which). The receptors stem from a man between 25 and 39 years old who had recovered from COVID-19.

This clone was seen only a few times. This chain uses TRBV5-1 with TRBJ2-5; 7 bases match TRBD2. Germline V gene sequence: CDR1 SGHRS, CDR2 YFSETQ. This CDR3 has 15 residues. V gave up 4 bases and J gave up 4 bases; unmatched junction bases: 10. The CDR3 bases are TGCGCCAGCAGCGAAGCGGGGAATACCAGAGAGACCCAGTACTTC. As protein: CASSEAGNTRETQYF.

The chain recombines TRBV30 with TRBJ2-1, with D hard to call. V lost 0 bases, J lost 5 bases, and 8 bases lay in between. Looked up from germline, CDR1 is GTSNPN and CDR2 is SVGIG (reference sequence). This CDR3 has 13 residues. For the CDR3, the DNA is TGTGCCTGGAGTGTGAGTCTCCACAATGAGCAGTTCTTC. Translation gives CAWSVSLHNEQFF.

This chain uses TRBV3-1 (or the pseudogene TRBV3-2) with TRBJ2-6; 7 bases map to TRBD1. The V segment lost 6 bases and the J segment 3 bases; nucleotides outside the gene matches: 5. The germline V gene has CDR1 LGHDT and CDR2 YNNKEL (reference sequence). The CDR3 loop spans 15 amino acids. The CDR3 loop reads CASRPTGFGANVLTF. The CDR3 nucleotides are TGTGCCAGCAGACCGACAGGGTTTGGGGCCAACGTCCTGACTTTC.

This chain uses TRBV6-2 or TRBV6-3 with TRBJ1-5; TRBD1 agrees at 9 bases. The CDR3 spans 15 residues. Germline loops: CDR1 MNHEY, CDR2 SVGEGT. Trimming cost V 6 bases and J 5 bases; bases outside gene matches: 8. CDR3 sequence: CASSNRGLNDQPQHF. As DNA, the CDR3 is TGTGCCAGCAGCAACAGGGGGCTGAACGATCAGCCCCAGCATTTT.

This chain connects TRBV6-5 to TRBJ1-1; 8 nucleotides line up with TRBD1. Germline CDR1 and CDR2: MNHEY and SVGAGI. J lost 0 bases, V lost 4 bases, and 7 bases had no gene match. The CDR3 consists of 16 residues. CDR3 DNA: TGTGCCAGCAGTTGGGACAGGTACTACATGAACACTGAAGCTTTCTTT. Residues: CASSWDRYYMNTEAFF.

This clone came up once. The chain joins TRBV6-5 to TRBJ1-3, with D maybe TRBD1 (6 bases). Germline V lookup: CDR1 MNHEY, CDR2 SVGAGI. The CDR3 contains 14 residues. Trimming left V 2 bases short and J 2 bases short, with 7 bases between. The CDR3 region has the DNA TGTGCCAGCAGTTACGGGACACCTGGAAACACCATATATTTT. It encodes CASSYGTPGNTIYF.

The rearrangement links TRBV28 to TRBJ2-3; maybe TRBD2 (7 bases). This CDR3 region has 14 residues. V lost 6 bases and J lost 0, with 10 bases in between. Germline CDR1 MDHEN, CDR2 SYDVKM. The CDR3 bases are TGTGCCAGCAGCGCGGGGGCCAGCACAGATACGCAGTATTTT. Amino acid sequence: CASSAGASTDTQYF.

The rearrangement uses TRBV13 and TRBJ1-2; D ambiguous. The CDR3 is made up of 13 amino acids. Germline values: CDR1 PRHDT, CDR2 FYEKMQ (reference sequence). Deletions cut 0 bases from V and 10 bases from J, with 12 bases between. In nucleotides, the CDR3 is TGTGCCAGCAGCTTAGGCTCTGGGAGCTACTACACCTTC. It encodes CASSLGSGSYYTF.

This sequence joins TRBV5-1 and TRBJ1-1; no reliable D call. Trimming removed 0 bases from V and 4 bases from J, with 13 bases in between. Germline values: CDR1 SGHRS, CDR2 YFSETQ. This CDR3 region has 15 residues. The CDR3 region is CASSLEWGGFTEAFF. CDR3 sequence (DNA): TGCGCCAGCAGCTTGGAGTGGGGAGGGTTCACTGAAGCTTTCTTT. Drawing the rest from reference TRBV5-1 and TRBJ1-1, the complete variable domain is KAGVTQTPRYLIKTRGQQVTLSCSPISGHRSVSWYQQTPGQGLQFLFEYFSETQRNKGNFPGRFSGRQFSNSRSEMNVSTLELGDSALYLCASSLEWGGFTEAFFGQGTRLTVV.

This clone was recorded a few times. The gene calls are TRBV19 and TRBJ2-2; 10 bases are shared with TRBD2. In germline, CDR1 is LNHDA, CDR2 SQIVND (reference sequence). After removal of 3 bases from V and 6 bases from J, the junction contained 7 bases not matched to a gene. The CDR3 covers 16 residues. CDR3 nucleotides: TGTGCCAGTAGTATGTCAAGCGGGGGGGTCGCCGGGGAGCTGTTTTTT. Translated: CASSMSSGGVAGELFF. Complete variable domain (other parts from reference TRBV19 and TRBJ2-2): DGGITQSPKYLFRKEGQNVTLSCEQNLNHDAMYWYRQDPGQGLRLIYYSQIVNDFQKGDIAEGYSVSREKKESFPLTVTSAQKNPTAFYLCASSMSSGGVAGELFFGEGSRLTVL.

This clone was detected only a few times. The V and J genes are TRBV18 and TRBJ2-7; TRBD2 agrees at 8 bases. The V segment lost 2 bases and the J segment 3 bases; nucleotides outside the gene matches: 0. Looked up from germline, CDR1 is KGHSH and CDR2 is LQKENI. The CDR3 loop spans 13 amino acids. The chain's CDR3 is CASSPAGGYEQYF. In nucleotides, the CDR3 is TGTGCCAGCTCACCAGCGGGGGGCTACGAGCAGTACTTC.

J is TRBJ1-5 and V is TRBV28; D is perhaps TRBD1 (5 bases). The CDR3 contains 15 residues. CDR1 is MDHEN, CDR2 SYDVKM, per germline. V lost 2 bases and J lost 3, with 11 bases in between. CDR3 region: CASSLNSGINQPQHF. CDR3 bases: TGTGCCAGCAGTTTAAACTCAGGGATCAATCAGCCCCAGCATTTT.

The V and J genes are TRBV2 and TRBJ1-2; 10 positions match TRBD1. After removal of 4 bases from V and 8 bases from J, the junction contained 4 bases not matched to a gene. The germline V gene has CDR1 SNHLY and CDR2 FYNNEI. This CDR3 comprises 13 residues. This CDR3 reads CASSGGTGAGYTF. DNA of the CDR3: TGTGCCAGCAGTGGGGGGACAGGGGCCGGCTACACCTTC.

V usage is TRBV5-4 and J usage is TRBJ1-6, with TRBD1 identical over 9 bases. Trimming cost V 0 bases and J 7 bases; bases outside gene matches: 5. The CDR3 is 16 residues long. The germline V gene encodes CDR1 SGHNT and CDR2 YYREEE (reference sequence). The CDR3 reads CASSLDTGTGNSPLHF. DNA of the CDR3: TGTGCCAGCAGCTTGGATACCGGGACAGGGAATTCACCCCTCCACTTT.

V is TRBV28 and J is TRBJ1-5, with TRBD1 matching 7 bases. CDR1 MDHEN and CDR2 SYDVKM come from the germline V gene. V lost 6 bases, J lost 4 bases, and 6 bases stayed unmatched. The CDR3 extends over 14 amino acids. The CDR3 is CASSRPQGNQPQHF. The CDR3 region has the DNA TGTGCCAGCAGCCGCCCACAGGGGAATCAGCCCCAGCATTTT.

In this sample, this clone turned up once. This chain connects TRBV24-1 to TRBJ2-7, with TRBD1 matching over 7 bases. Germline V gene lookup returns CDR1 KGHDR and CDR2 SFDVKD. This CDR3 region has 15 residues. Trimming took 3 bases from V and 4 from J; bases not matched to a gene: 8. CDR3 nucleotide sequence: TGTGCCACCAGTGATGGGTCGACAGGGCGGTACGAGCAGTACTTC. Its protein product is CATSDGSTGRYEQYF.

CDR3 region: CASSRRGSNEKLFF. The DNA for the CDR3 is TGTGCCAGCAGCCGTAGAGGGAGTAATGAAAAACTGTTTTTT. V and J are TRBV7-8 and TRBJ1-4; D is unclear. The CDR3 covers 14 residues. Germline V CDR1 and CDR2: SGHVS, FQNEAQ. V was shortened by 5 bases and J by 4 bases, with 11 bases between the two germline ends.

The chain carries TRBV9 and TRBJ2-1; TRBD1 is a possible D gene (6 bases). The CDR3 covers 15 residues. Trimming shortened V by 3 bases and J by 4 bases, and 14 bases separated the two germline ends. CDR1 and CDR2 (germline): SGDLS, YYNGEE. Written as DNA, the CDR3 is TGTGCCAGCAGCGAGGGGACGGACAGTTACAATGAGCAGTTCTTC. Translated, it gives CASSEGTDSYNEQFF.

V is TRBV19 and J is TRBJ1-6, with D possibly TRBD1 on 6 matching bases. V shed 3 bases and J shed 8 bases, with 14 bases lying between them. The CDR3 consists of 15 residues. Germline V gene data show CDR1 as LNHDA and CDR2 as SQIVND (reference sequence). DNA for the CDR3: TGTGCCAGTAGTATCTGGCCAGGGGAACATTCACCCCTCCACTTT. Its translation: CASSIWPGEHSPLHF.

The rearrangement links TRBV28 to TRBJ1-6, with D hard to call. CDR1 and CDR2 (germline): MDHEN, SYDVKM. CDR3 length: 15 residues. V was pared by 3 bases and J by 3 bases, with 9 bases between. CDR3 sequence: CASSFSGDYNSPLHF. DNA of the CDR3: TGTGCCAGCAGTTTTTCCGGAGACTATAATTCACCCCTCCACTTT.

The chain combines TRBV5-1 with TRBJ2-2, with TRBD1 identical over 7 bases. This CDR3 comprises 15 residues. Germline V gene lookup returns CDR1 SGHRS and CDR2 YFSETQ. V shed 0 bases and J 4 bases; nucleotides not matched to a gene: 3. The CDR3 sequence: CASSLGGGLTGELFF. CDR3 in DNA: TGCGCCAGCAGCTTGGGAGGGGGCCTCACCGGGGAGCTGTTTTTT. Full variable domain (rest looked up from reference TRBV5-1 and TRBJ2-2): KAGVTQTPRYLIKTRGQQVTLSCSPISGHRSVSWYQQTPGQGLQFLFEYFSETQRNKGNFPGRFSGRQFSNSRSEMNVSTLELGDSALYLCASSLGGGLTGELFFGEGSRLTVL.

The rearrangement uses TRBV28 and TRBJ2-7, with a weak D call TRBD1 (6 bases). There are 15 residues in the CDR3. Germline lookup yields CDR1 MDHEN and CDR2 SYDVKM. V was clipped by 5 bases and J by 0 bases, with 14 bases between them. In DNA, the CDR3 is TGTGCCAGCAGTCGCAGACAGGTTCTCTCCTACGAGCAGTACTTC. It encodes CASSRRQVLSYEQYF.

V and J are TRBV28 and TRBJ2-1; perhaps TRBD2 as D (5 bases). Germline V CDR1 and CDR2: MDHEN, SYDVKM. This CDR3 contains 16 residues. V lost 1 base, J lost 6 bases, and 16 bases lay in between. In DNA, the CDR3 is TGTGCCAGCAGTTTATCGGACTCCACCCTTATCAATGAGCAGTTCTTC. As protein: CASSLSDSTLINEQFF.

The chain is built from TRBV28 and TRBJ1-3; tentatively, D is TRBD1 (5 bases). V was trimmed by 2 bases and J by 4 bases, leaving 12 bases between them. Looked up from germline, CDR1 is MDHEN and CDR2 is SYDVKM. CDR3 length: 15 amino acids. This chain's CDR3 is CASSLGPGSGNTIYF. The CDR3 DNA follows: TGTGCCAGCAGTTTAGGACCAGGGTCGGGAAACACCATATATTTT.